This is a list of T cell receptor beta chains from one sample in a study of T cells in Graves' hyperthyroidism and ophthalmopathy. One entry per CDR3 protein, called by TCRdb with MiXCR from the multiplex PCR reads. The table shows around 500,000 distinct CDR3 sequences, with roughly 15% occurring only once. The sequenced material came from blood. Every receptor here comes from a woman in her 40s with Graves' hyperthyroidism. CDR3s include the opening cysteine and the closing phenylalanine or tryptophan. A D gene is named only where the DNA matches it firmly. Clone size appears in some rows only: once, few, many, or a class for an expanded clone.

v_call,j_call,clone_size,d_call,cdr3_nt,cdr3_aa
TRBV20-1,TRBJ2-3,many,TRBD1,TGCAGTGCTAGGGCCGGGACAGCTAGCACAGATACGCAGTATTTT,CSARAGTASTDTQYF
TRBV25-1,TRBJ2-5,few,.,TGTGCCAGCAGTGAATTATCGGGGGCCCAGTACTTC,CASSELSGAQYF
TRBV7-9,TRBJ2-7,many,.,TGTGCCAGCAGCTTAGGTCAAGCAGGGGTCGAGCAGTACTTC,CASSLGQAGVEQYF
TRBV19,TRBJ2-4,.,.,TGTGCCAGTAGTATAGATGGGAACATTCAGTACTTC,CASSIDGNIQYF
TRBV12-3/TRBV12-4,TRBJ2-3,.,.,TGTGCCAGCAGTCGCGGGGGCCCTCCAGATACGCAGTATTTT,CASSRGGPPDTQYF
TRBV19,TRBJ1-2,few,.,TGTGCCAGTAGTATAGATCCCACGGCCGGATTGGGGGGCTACACCTTC,CASSIDPTAGLGGYTF
TRBV20-1,TRBJ1-2,many,TRBD1,TGCAGTGCTAGAGATCTTGGGACAGGGGACTTCTATGGCTACACCTTC,CSARDLGTGDFYGYTF
TRBV6-2/TRBV6-3,TRBJ2-6,.,.,TGTGCCAGCAGCGACCCCCGCTCTGGGGCCAACGTCCTGACTTTC,CASSDPRSGANVLTF
TRBV10-3,TRBJ2-7,few,.,TGTGCCATCAGTGAGGTCAGAGAGCCCTACGAGCAGTACTTC,CAISEVREPYEQYF
TRBV3-1,TRBJ2-5,few,.,TGTGCCAGCAGCCGCCCGCTGGAGACCCAGTACTTC,CASSRPLETQYF
TRBV20-1,TRBJ2-2,many,.,TGCAGTGCTAACGGACCACTCACCGGGGAGCTGTTTTTT,CSANGPLTGELFF
TRBV12-3/TRBV12-4,TRBJ1-5,many,.,TGTGCCAGCAGTCCCGGCCACAGCCAGCCCCAGCATTTT,CASSPGHSQPQHF
TRBV29-1,TRBJ2-1,.,TRBD2,TGCAGCGTTGATTTGGGACTAGCGGCCAACTACAATGAGCAGTTCTTC,CSVDLGLAANYNEQFF
TRBV27,TRBJ2-3,many,TRBD2,TGTGCCAGCAGTTTACTCGGGACTAGCGGGAGGTTAAATACGCAGTATTTT,CASSLLGTSGRLNTQYF
TRBV3-1,TRBJ2-2,.,TRBD2,TGTGCCAGCAGCCTCGGGACTAGCGGTACCACCGGGGAGCTGTTTTTT,CASSLGTSGTTGELFF
TRBV28,TRBJ2-7,many,TRBD2,TGTGCCAGCAGTTTATTACTGCTAGCGGGAGCCTACGAGCAGTACTTC,CASSLLLLAGAYEQYF
TRBV18,TRBJ2-5,few,.,TGTGCCAGCTCAATCCGGGTCCAAGAGACCCAGTACTTC,CASSIRVQETQYF
TRBV29-1,TRBJ2-1,.,TRBD1,TGCAGCGTTGAAGGGACAGGGGGTGCCTACAATGAGCAGTTCTTC,CSVEGTGGAYNEQFF
TRBV19,TRBJ2-1,.,TRBD2,TGTGCCAGTAGTACCTTTGCGAGGGCCGGGACTAGCGGGAGAACCCGTGAGCAGTTCTTC,CASSTFARAGTSGRTREQFF
TRBV2,TRBJ1-1,few,.,TGTGTCGGGGCTCAGGGCCTGAACACTGGAGCTTTCTTT,CVGAQGLNTGAFF
TRBV7-9,TRBJ2-1,.,TRBD1,TGTGCCAGCAGCTTACCACGGACAGGGGGCCACAATGAGCAGTTCTTC,CASSLPRTGGHNEQFF
TRBV28,TRBJ1-6,many,TRBD1,TGTGCCAGCAGCTCTGGACAGGGAGGAAATTCACCCCTCCACTTT,CASSSGQGGNSPLHF
TRBV28,TRBJ1-5,.,.,TGTGCCAGCATCACAGACATGATCCACCAGCCCCAGCATTTT,CASITDMIHQPQHF
TRBV7-6,TRBJ2-7,many,.,TGTGCCAGCAGCTTCGTTTTAAGCGAGCAGTACTTC,CASSFVLSEQYF
TRBV20-1,TRBJ1-1,.,.,.,CSATDRGNTEAFFGQGAFF
TRBV20-1,TRBJ2-7,.,TRBD2,TGCAGTGCTAGGATACTAGCGGGAGGGCCCAGGGAGCAGTACTTC,CSARILAGGPREQYF
TRBV6-1,TRBJ1-2,many,TRBD1,TGTGCCAGCAGACTGGGACAGGGGCTTCTCGGCTACACCTTC,CASRLGQGLLGYTF
TRBV2,TRBJ2-4,many,TRBD2,TGTGCCAGCAGTGGTACTAGCGGTCTACCCCAGAACATTCAGTACTTC,CASSGTSGLPQNIQYF
TRBV30,TRBJ2-1,.,TRBD2,TGTGCCTGGAGTGTAAAGAGGCAGGCGGGAGGTGAGCAGTTCTTC,CAWSVKRQAGGEQFF
TRBV28,TRBJ2-1,.,TRBD2,TGTGCCGGCAGTCCAGTGAGCGGGAGCTCCTACAATGAGCAGTTCTTC,CAGSPVSGSSYNEQFF
TRBV20-1,TRBJ2-7,many,.,TGCAGTGCTACTTCAGGGTCACTGGCGCAGTACTTC,CSATSGSLAQYF
TRBV18,TRBJ2-3,many,TRBD2,TGTGCCAGCTCACCTACAACTAGCGGGGGCACAGATACGCAGTATTTT,CASSPTTSGGTDTQYF
TRBV30,TRBJ1-1,many,.,TGTGCCTGGGGCGGTCGTGAAGCTTTCTTT,CAWGGREAFF
TRBV11-2,TRBJ1-1,.,.,TGTGCCAGCAGCACCGGGTCCGCGCAAGTTGAAGCTTTCTTT,CASSTGSAQVEAFF
TRBV5-4,TRBJ2-7,.,.,TGTGCCAGCAGCTCCGGGGTTTACAACGAGCAGTACTTC,CASSSGVYNEQYF
TRBV12-3/TRBV12-4,TRBJ2-1,many,TRBD2,TGTGCCAGCTCACGACTAGCGGGTTACAATGAGCAGTTCTTC,CASSRLAGYNEQFF
TRBV10-1,TRBJ2-1,many,.,TGCGCCAGCCAAAACGTTGCAGGATTAGGGGACCGCAATGAGCAGTTCTTC,CASQNVAGLGDRNEQFF
TRBV28,TRBJ2-7,many,.,TGTGCCAGCACGTTTACCGGGCCGTTCTACGAGCAGTACTTC,CASTFTGPFYEQYF
TRBV29-1,TRBJ2-2,few,TRBD1,TGCAGCGTCCGACAGGGCGAGTACACCGGGGAGCTGTTTTTT,CSVRQGEYTGELFF
TRBV4-1,TRBJ2-5,few,TRBD1,TGCGCCAGCAGCTCTTCACAGGGGGGAGAGACCCAGTACTTC,CASSSSQGGETQYF
TRBV10-3,TRBJ1-3,once,TRBD1,TGTGCCATCAGTTCTGATCGGGACAGTAACTCTGGAAACACCATATATTTT,CAISSDRDSNSGNTIYF
TRBV30,TRBJ2-2,many,.,TGTGCCTGGAGTGGTTTCTCGGTAGCAAACGGGGAGCTGTTTTTT,CAWSGFSVANGELFF
TRBV19,TRBJ1-5,.,.,TGTGCCAGTAGAGAGGGGCCCCATCGGGCCCAGCATTTT,CASREGPHRAQHF
TRBV29-1,TRBJ1-5,.,TRBD1,TGCAGCTATACAGGGGATTTAAATCAGCCCCAGCATTTT,CSYTGDLNQPQHF
TRBV12-3/TRBV12-4,TRBJ2-1,many,TRBD1,TGTGCCAGCAGAACAGGGGCCTGGCCCTACAATGAGCAGTTCTTC,CASRTGAWPYNEQFF
TRBV7-6,TRBJ2-5,many,.,TGTGCCAGCAGTAGGAGGGGAATATGGGAGACCCAGTACTTC,CASSRRGIWETQYF
TRBV28,TRBJ2-5,many,TRBD1,TGTGCCAGCAGCAAACAGGGGCCGGAGACCCAGTACTTC,CASSKQGPETQYF
TRBV11-2,TRBJ2-7,many,TRBD2,TGTGCCAGCAGCCCAGTGAGCGGGAGGGCGAGGTACGAGCAGTACTTC,CASSPVSGRARYEQYF
TRBV6-1,TRBJ1-3,many,TRBD1,TGTGCCACCTGGGACAGGGAGGCTGGAAACACCATATATTTT,CATWDREAGNTIYF
TRBV15,TRBJ2-1,.,TRBD2,TGTGCCACCAGCAGAGGGACTAGCGGAGACAATGAGCAGTTCTTC,CATSRGTSGDNEQFF
TRBV19,TRBJ2-1,few,TRBD1,TGTGCCAGTAGTATAGATTGGGAGGGGACAGGGGCCAATGAGCAGTTCTTC,CASSIDWEGTGANEQFF
TRBV30,TRBJ1-4,.,TRBD1,TGTGCCTGGGCGACAGGGGCAACTAATGAAAAACTGTTTTTT,CAWATGATNEKLFF
TRBV19,TRBJ2-7,many,TRBD1,TGTGCCAGTAGGGACAGGGGGAACAACGAGCAGTACTTC,CASRDRGNNEQYF